This note documents a single T cell receptor (beta chain) sequence. This entry comes from a study of cytomegalovirus exposure and HLA in healthy donors. The length of the CDR3 is 21 residues. Unmatched junction bases numbered 26, after V lost 3 bases and J lost 3 bases. From germline, CDR1 is LGHNA and CDR2 YNFKEQ. Primers included in the PCR were 60 Vbeta and 13 Jbeta primers. Clones were read by immunoSEQ multiplex PCR, and TCRdb kept only the in-frame ones, dropping some. The sample lists about 160,000 clones; about 88% were seen once. Sequenced sample: PBMCs. The chain has TRBV4-2 and TRBJ2-7, with 7 nucleotides matching TRBD2. This receptor was taken from a young woman in good health and CMV-seronegative. DNA of the CDR3: TGTGCCAGCAGCCAGCCCCCCGAGGAAGCGGGACTCACTTTGAAATTCTACGAGCAGTACTTC. This gives the protein CASSQPPEEAGLTLKFYEQYF.